What follows describes a single TCR beta chain. There is no known antigen for this receptor. No base quality information exists; no much larger clone differs at one position. The sample contains more than one DNA sequence encoding this CDR3. The CDR3 goes from the cysteine to the phenylalanine over 13 residues. Just the 39-base CDR3 DNA is kept, in frame starting at base 1. The germline V gene encodes CDR1 SGHRS and CDR2 YFSETQ. V drops 4 bases and J drops 3 bases, leaving 10 bases in between. This sample is part of a study of shared clonotypes between healthy human individuals (dated by TCRdb to about 2020). Notes on the research overall: A few men and a couple of women, aged 18 to 49 years, made up the cohort. Blood TCR repertoires of roughly five healthy adults were deeply sequenced to estimate repertoire size and the extent of clonotype sharing between individuals. Libraries were prepared and TCR repertoires were sequenced by different laboratories using diverse techniques, in order to increase sequencing depth and limit assay-specific biases. Each donor's leukapheresis produced roughly between roughly 0.85 and 9.5 billion PBMCs. Overall study outcomes, separate from this receptor: Only blood was sampled, and tissue TCR repertoires likely differ from those in blood. Pairwise subsampling indicated that sequencing depth was expected to affect the degree of clonotype sharing among donors. The genetic and exposure-history diversity represented was limited by the small number of donors.

Donors were healthy HIV-negative adults with no recently reported acute infections or vaccinations. All donors were Caucasian adults living in Nashville, Tennessee, USA. In the unsorted samples, some 94 million PBMCs were counted, and genomic DNA was extracted using the QIAamp DNA Blood Mini kit. Blood was collected by leukapheresis, and PBMCs were isolated by Ficoll-Histopaque density gradient centrifugation and then cryopreserved in liquid nitrogen vapor phase. Using the deep immunoSEQ assay, TCR CDR3 regions were amplified from genomic DNA by multiplex PCR. Extracted genomic DNA from each cell subset was distributed evenly across all wells of several immunoSEQ 96-well plates, and each plate was treated as a replicate. For unsorted PBMC, each replicate PCR was loaded with roughly 330 ng genomic DNA, equivalent to about 33,000 T cell genomes. Unsorted PBMC genomic DNA was sequenced across ten immunoSEQ deep assay plates. The purified libraries were quantified using a Qubit 3.0 fluorometer, sized with a Bioanalyzer 2100, and then quantified again using the KAPA Library Quantification kit. Every immunoSEQ 96-well plate was sequenced on a separate single-read 150-cycle Illumina NextSeq 550 flow cell. From the authors' description of their analysis: Because only junctional sequences without quality scores were contained in the immunoSEQ output, filtering matching that applied to full-length reads could not be performed. To assign V/J genes and CDR3, sequences were annotated using PyIR, a Python wrapper for IgBLAST v1.9, with IMGT germline references. Reads with weak V/J assignments (E-value above 1e-6), missing CDR3, stop codons, out-of-frame junctions, or ambiguous translated residues were removed. V3J clonotypes were defined as sequences sharing an identical inferred V gene, J gene, and CDR3 amino acid sequence. Percentage overlap between repertoires was computed as shared unique clonotypes divided by the size of the smaller repertoire. Richness of each repertoire was evaluated using RTK rarefaction, the Chao1 estimator, and Recon v2.1 estimates of unobserved clonotypes. In its TCRdb copy, this immuneACCESS table keeps in-frame sequences only and misses some clones. Where compared with another copy, unresolved V genes explain less than half of these, and the others have no known cause. That table is the source of V, J and clone size, and D and trimming were worked out from the DNA. In this sample the table shows about half a million clones, around 73% of which occur a single time. Around 12% of the sample is held by the ten biggest clonotypes.

The chain joins TRBV5-1 to TRBJ2-5, and perhaps TRBD1 as D gene, on 5 matching bases. The source of this sequence is a woman in her thirties or forties in good health. Some clones in this sample may be carry-over from other donors' samples. Sequencing was done on a sample of PBMCs. The nucleotide sequence is TGCGCCAGCAGCACCAGGGTGGAAGAGACCCAGTACTTC. This gives the protein CASSTRVEETQYF.